One and the same sample provided the 9 T cell receptor beta chains below, sequenced in a study of cytomegalovirus exposure and HLA in healthy donors. PCR amplification relied on 60 Vbeta primers (plus 13 Jbeta primers). Generated by immunoSEQ multiplex PCR, the TCRdb table keeps only in-frame clones and is missing some. Altogether 110,000 to 150,000 clones are present, 78% being singletons, with the ten largest covering about 2.2%. The specimen was PBMCs. The receptors stem from a woman aged 18-29 years in good health and CMV-seropositive.

The gene calls are TRBV19 and TRBJ1-2; D gene uncertain. Germline CDR1 and CDR2: LNHDA and SQIVND (reference sequence). The CDR3 is 15 amino acids. The V end was cut by 5 bases, the J end by 8 bases, with 21 bases between. DNA of the CDR3: TGTGCCAGTAGTTGGGAGGGCAACCCATCGGGCGGCTACACCTTC. It yields the protein CASSWEGNPSGGYTF.

By sample share, this clone is medium-sized. The chain links TRBV6-5 to TRBJ1-1; D not resolved. V lost 0 bases and J 3 bases, leaving 14 bases between the germline ends. Germline CDR1 and CDR2: MNHEY and SVGAGI. This CDR3 has 16 residues. This CDR3 is CASSYSGRVEDTEAFF. CDR3 bases: TGTGCCAGCAGTTACTCCGGGCGGGTAGAGGACACTGAAGCTTTCTTT.

The gene calls are TRBV5-1 and TRBJ1-5; 11 bases are a match to TRBD1. CDR1 and CDR2 from the germline V gene are SGHRS and YFSETQ. CDR3 size: 15 residues. The V gene end was trimmed by 1 base and the J gene end by 5 bases; junction bases not matched to a gene: 2. The CDR3 bases are TGCGCCAGCAGCTTGTCGGGACAGGGGGATCAGCCCCAGCATTTT. It specifies CASSLSGQGDQPQHF.

The V call is TRBV11-2, the J call TRBJ1-2; 7 nucleotides line up with TRBD1. The CDR3 totals 18 residues. The J segment lost 5 bases and the V segment lost 4 bases, leaving 19 bases of the junction unmatched. The germline V gene encodes CDR1 SGHAT and CDR2 FQNNGV. Here the CDR3 DNA reads TGTGCCAGCAGCTCATTTAATACCCCCCGGACAGGAGTTTATGGCTACACCTTC. The encoded protein is CASSSFNTPRTGVYGYTF. The full variable domain, with the rest looked up from reference TRBV11-2 and TRBJ1-2, is EAGVAQSPRYKIIEKRQSVAFWCNPISGHATLYWYQQILGQGPKLLIQFQNNGVVDDSQLPKDRFSAERLKGVDSTLKIQPAKLEDSAVYLCASSSFNTPRTGVYGYTFGSGTRLTVV.

The rearrangement joins TRBV5-6 to TRBJ2-3, with TRBD2 matching 8 bases. Germline-derived CDR1 and CDR2 are SGHDT and YYEEEE. Germline trimming cut 6 bases from V and 2 bases from J; bases unmatched to any gene: 8. The length of the CDR3 is 15 residues. The CDR3 DNA reads as TGTGCCAGCACTAAGGCGGGGGGCCCCACAGATACGCAGTATTTT. Encoded protein: CASTKAGGPTDTQYF.

The chain recombines TRBV5-1 with TRBJ1-1; D is ambiguous. CDR1 is SGHRS and CDR2 is YFSETQ in the germline V gene. V dropped 7 bases and J dropped 4 bases, with 17 bases sitting between them. The CDR3 spans 14 residues. DNA for the CDR3: TGCGCCAGCGGCCCTTGGGCAGACGCCACTGAAGCTTTCTTT. Translation gives CASGPWADATEAFF.

The chain couples TRBV19 to TRBJ2-1, with unresolved D. The V end lost 6 bases, the J end lost 0 bases, and 9 bases lay between the germline ends. This CDR3 has 14 residues. Germline V gives CDR1 LNHDA, CDR2 SQIVND (reference sequence). CDR3 sequence reads: CASSATDSYNEQFF. The DNA of the CDR3 is TGTGCCAGTAGCGCTACAGACTCCTACAATGAGCAGTTCTTC.

The CDR3 DNA follows: TGTGCCAGCAGCTTTGGGGGGTTTGGCTACACCTTC. It is translated as CASSFGGFGYTF. The rearrangement uses TRBV5-8 and TRBJ1-2, with D perhaps TRBD1 (5 bases). Trimming left V 2 bases short and J 7 bases short, with 9 bases between. This CDR3 is 12 amino acids long. Per germline, CDR1 SGHTS and CDR2 YDEGEE.

The chain has TRBV4-1 and TRBJ2-7; D may be TRBD1 (7 bases). The CDR3 sequence is 15 residues long. V lost 3 bases and J lost 7, with 19 bases in between. Germline CDR1 and CDR2: MGHRA and YSYEKL. In nucleotides, the CDR3 is TGCGCCAGCAGCCACACTTATGCCCCAGGGGGGGAGCAGTACTTC. It translates to CASSHTYAPGGEQYF.